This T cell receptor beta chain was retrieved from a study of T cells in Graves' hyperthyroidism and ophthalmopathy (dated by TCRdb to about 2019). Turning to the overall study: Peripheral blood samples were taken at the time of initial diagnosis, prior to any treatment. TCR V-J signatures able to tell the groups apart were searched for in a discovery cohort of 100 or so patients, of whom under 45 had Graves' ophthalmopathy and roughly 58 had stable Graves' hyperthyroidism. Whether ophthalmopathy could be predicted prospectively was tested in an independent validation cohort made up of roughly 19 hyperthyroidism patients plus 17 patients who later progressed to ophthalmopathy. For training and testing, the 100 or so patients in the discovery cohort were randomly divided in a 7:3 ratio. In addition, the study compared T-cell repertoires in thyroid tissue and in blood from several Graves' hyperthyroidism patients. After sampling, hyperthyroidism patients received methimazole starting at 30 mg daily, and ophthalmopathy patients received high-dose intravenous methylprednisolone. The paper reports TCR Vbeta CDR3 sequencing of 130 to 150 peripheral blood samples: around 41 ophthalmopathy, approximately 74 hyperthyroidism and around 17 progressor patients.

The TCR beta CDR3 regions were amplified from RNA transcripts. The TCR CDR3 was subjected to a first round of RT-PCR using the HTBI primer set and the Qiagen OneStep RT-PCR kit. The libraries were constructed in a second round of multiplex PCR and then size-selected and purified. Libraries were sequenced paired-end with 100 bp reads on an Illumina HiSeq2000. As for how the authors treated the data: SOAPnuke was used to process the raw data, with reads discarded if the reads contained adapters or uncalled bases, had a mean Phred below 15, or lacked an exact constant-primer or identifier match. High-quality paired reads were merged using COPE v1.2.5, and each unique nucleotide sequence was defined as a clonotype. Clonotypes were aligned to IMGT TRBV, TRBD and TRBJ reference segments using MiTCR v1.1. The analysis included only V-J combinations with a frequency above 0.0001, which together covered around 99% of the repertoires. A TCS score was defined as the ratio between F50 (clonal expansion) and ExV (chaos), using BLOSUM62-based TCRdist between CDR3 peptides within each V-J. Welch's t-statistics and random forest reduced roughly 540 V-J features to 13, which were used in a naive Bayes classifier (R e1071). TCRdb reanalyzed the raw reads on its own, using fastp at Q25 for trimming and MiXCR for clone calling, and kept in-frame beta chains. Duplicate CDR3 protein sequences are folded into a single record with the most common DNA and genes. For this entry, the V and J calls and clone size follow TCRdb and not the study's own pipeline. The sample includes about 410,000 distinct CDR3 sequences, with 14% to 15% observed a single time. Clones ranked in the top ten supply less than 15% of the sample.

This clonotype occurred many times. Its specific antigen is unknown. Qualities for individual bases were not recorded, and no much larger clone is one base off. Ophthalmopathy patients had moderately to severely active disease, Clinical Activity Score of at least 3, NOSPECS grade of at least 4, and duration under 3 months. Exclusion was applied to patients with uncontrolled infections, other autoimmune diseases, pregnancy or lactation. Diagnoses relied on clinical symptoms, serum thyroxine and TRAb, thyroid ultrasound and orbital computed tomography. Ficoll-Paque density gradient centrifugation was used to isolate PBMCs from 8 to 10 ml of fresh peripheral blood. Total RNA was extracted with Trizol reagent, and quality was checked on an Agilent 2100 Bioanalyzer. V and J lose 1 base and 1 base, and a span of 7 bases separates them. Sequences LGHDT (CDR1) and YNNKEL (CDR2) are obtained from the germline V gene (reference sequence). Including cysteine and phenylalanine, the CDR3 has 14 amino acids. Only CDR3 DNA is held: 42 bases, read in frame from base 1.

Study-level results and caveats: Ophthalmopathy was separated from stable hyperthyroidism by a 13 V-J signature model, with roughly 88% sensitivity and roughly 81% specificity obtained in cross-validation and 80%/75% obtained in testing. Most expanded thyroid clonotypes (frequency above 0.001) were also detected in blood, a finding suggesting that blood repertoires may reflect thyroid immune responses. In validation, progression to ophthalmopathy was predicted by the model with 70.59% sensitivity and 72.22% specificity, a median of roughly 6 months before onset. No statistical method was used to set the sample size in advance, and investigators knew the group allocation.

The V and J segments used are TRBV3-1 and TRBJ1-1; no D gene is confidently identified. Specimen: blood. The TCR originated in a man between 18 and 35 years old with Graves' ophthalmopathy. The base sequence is TGTGCCAGCAGCCAAGGGCGGCAGAACACTGAAGCTTTCTTT. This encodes CASSQGRQNTEAFF.